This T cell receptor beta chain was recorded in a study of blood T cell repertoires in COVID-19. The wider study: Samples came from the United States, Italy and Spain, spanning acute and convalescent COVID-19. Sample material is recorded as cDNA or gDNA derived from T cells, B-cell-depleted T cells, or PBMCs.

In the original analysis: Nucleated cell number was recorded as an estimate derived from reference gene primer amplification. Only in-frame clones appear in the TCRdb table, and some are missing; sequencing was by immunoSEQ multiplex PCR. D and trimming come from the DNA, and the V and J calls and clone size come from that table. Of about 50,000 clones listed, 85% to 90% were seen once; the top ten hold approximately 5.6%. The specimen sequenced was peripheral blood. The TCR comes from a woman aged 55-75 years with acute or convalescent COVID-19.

The CDR3 here is CASSGRESGYGTDTQYF. CDR3 coding DNA: TGTGCCAGCTCAGGGCGGGAGTCAGGGTACGGCACAGATACGCAGTATTTT. The chain is built from TRBV18 and TRBJ2-3, with 7 positions matching TRBD2. The junction had 12 bases not matched to a gene; V was cut back by 5 bases and J by 1 base. CDR3 length equals 17 residues. Germline V lookup: CDR1 KGHSH, CDR2 LQKENI.